This TCR beta chain originates from a study of cytomegalovirus exposure and HLA in healthy donors. The CDR3 contains 16 residues. The ends were cut back, 3 bases at V and 2 bases at J, with 13 bases in the middle. The germline CDR1 and CDR2 sequences are MDHEN and SYDVKM. The donors, nominally healthy at sampling, likely had unrecorded immune exposures. PCR involved 60 Vbeta and 13 Jbeta primers. Sequencing was performed with immunoSEQ multiplex PCR; in TCRdb, only in-frame clones are kept and a portion is missing. The sample consists of 70,000 or so clones, roughly 68% of them appearing once. This sequence joins TRBV28 and TRBJ1-4, with D perhaps matching TRBD1 (5 bases). The TCR originated in a woman aged 50 to 60 in good health and CMV-seronegative. The sequencing input was PBMCs. The CDR3 DNA sequence: TGTGCCAGCAGTTTCAGAGCGGAGGGGACTAATGAAAAACTGTTTTTT. Its protein product is CASSFRAEGTNEKLFF.